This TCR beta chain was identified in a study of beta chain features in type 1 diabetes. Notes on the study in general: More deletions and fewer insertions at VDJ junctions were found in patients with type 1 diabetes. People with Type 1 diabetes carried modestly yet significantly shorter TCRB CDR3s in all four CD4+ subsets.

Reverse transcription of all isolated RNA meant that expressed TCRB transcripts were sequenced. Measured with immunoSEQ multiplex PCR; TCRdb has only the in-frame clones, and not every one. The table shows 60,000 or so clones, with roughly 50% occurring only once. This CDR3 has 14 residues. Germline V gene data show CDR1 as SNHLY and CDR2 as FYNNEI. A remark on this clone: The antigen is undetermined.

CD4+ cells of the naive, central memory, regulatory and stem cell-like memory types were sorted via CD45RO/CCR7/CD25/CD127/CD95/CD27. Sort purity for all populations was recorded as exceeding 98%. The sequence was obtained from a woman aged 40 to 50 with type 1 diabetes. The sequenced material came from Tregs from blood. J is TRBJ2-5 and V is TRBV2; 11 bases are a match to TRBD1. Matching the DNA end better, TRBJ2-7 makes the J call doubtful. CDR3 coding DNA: TGTGCCAGCAGCCCGGGACAGGGGGCCTACGAGCAGTACTTC. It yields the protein CASSPGQGAYEQYF.